One TCR beta chain is described in this entry. It has no known antigen specificity. No much larger clone is present one base from it, and per-base qualities are unavailable. The sample is drawn from a study of cytomegalovirus exposure and HLA in healthy donors (dated 2017 in TCRdb). Describing the broader study: An earlier analysis of a few hundred of the donors reported over 250 Gb of sequence data and 117 million unique TCR beta sequences obtained from 180 million or so T cells. To decide whether each TCR beta V gene segment behaved as functional or pseudogenic, an earlier analysis of 587 of the donors relied on high-throughput TCR beta sequencing. The T cell repertoires of around 670 subjects were profiled by immunosequencing and related to cytomegalovirus serostatus. The later analysis used no new phenotypic data to find candidate immune exposures, relying instead on TCR beta sequences and their occurrence across donors. Donor age, sex, ethnicity and CMV serostatus were compiled alongside the repertoire data. A later genetic analysis took genome-wide SNP genotypes for about 55% of the 666 donors and used that subset as a discovery cohort. An early release covering just under 650 HLA-typed donors comprised approximately 290 gigabases of sequencing data and around 85 million unique TCR sequences. Of the 300 to 500 genotyped donors, roughly 76% were placed in the genetic ancestry cluster associated with self-reported Caucasian donors. Along with the roughly 700-subject first cohort, a separate validation cohort of over a hundred different subjects was used. The study aimed to test whether signatures of past pathogen exposure could be identified by cataloging public T cell receptors. The study combined high-throughput TCR immunosequencing, statistical association of individual TCRs with disease status, and machine learning to predict cytomegalovirus infection status. To study patterns of TCR occurrence, a later analysis re-analyzed previously published TCR beta repertoires from 550 to 800 donors and added high-resolution HLA genotyping. Typing coverage differed by locus: A, B, C, DRB1 and DQB1 were typed in about 620-640 donors, DQA1 in 522, DPA1 in some 570, and DPB1 in roughly 450. Every repertoire in the discovery cohort had been generated on one and the same sequencing platform. Both class I and class II loci were covered by HLA typing, at four-digit resolution. Four to six DR-DQ haplotypes were handled as single units for association and clustering, since linkage in the cohort was strong. Across 398 genotyped donors of the cohort, an average of about 250,000 unique TCR beta nucleotide sequences per donor were sequenced, and approximately 17% of those sequences were non-productive. The paper's findings and limits, for the study overall: Correlated functional status among segregating V segments might be attributable to linkage disequilibrium, but an unknown experimental factor could not be ruled out. Because HLA typing was unavailable for some donors at each locus, only the typed subset was used in association tests. Most CMV-associated TCR beta chains appeared to be HLA-restricted in a later analysis, and the HLA associations seemed to be driven largely by CMV exposure. In a later analysis, HLA-associated TCR beta chains showed more clonal expansion and lower generation probabilities than non-associated chains that were equally common. The 87-base-pair reads could not distinguish some IMGT-functional V segments, including TRBV6-2 and TRBV6-3, so those segments were excluded. The authors suggested that the approach could potentially be generalized to other disease states and immunological phenotypes. A later genetic analysis associated a missense DCLRE1C variant with V-gene and J-gene trimming of TCR beta chains, and an independent cohort replicated the association. In a later analysis, TCR association rates were found to vary across HLA loci, with the most associated TCRs seen for DRB1 alleles and the fewest for HLA-C alleles. A further reported finding was that TCR beta sequences accurately predicted the HLA-A and HLA-B alleles for most subjects in the first cohort. Compared with the 666-donor mean, donors in an Asian-associated ancestry cluster had fewer N-insertions in productive TCRs, according to a later genetic analysis. In an earlier analysis of approximately 590 of the donors, most TCR beta V segments were observed in productive rearrangements about 90% or about 30% of the time, broadly matching IMGT annotations. A group of highly shared sequence variants was considered likely to be a technical artifact of the sequencing pipeline. In vitro tests confirmed that a few of the cytomegalovirus-associated TCR beta chains recognize cytomegalovirus antigens. The only immune exposure information available for the cohort was CMV serostatus. Several of the top co-occurrence clusters appeared to be linked to parvovirus B19, influenza, CMV and Epstein-Barr virus, according to a later analysis. Sequencing depth was assumed to be roughly uniform across donors in the presence/absence analyses, though that assumption may not hold. In the study, around 150 TCR beta chains were listed as associated with cytomegalovirus. At a false discovery rate of 0.05, a later analysis linked about 16,000 TCR beta sequences to specific HLA alleles. When HLA alleles, especially DR and DQ, strongly co-occurred, TCR associations were difficult to assign to individual alleles. This cohort had only TCR beta chains sequenced, and the lack of alpha or paired-chain data limited which features could be detected. Most TCR sequences were seen in very few donors, while some public TCRs were found in many individuals. The earlier analysis of nearly 600 of the donors excluded some 16 rarely observed V segments, including chromosome 9 orphons, because counts were too low. The classifier was reported to diagnose cytomegalovirus status with high specificity and sensitivity in both the original cohort and the validation cohort.

Library creation used the immunoSEQ multiplex PCR assay. A mixture of 60 forward primers for TCR Vbeta segments and 13 reverse primers for TCR Jbeta segments was used in the multiplex PCR. The CDR3 region of rearranged TCR beta genes was amplified from genomic DNA with a multiplex PCR assay. Amplified TCR beta libraries were sequenced as 87-base-pair reads on the Illumina HiSeq System. Turning to the authors' computational methods: Across the 600 to 700 repertoires, a later analysis counted 75 million to 90 million unique TCR beta chains, 9 million to 14 million of which were shared by at least two donors. Raw reads were error-corrected and collapsed into unique sequences with a nearest-neighbor algorithm that merged closely related sequences to remove PCR and sequencing errors. CDR3 sequences were aligned to IMGT reference sequences to assign V, D and J gene segments. For a sequence to be retained, at least a six-nucleotide match to both a V gene segment and a J gene segment was required. Rearrangements were classified as productive when the CDR3 lacked stop codons and remained in frame with V and J, and all other rearrangements were classified as non-productive. Following IMGT convention, CDR3 was defined as the stretch from the second conserved V-encoded cysteine up to the conserved J-encoded phenylalanine. The earlier analysis of 587 of the donors excluded sequences that lacked an unambiguous match to a single V gene segment. In an earlier analysis of several hundred of the donors, V segments were called functional above 56.7% productive rearrangements and were called segregating when the between-donor standard deviation exceeded 5%. To diagnose cytomegalovirus status from the catalog of TCR beta chain sequences, a statistical classification framework was built. In a later analysis, TCR nucleotide sequences were compared against IMGT/GENE-DB human TR gene sequences so that V and J genes could be assigned. In a later analysis, CDR3 sequences and most-parsimonious VDJ recombination scenarios were assigned using the TCRdist pipeline. In a later analysis, each TCR beta chain was defined by its CDR3 amino acid sequence together with its V-gene family, and reads without a unique V-gene family were excluded. In a later analysis, some 600 highly shared, low-generation-probability nucleotide sequences were removed to address suspected cross-contamination and a sequencing artifact. A later analysis calculated a clonal expansion index for each public chain from normalized within-repertoire ranks of inferred template counts. A later analysis computed generation probabilities with a VDJ recombination model fitted to out-of-frame rearrangements, and checked the results against IGoR. In a later analysis, TCR-TCR, TCR-HLA and TCR-CMV co-occurrence was scored with hypergeometric tests, and a repertoire-size bias correction was applied to TCR pairs. False discovery rates were estimated in a later analysis by permuting HLA or CMV assignments 20 times. In a later analysis, co-occurring TCRs were grouped using DBSCAN, and TCRdist sequence similarity was added for clustering within HLA-allele-positive subsets. Repertoires with fewer than 30,000 or more than 120,000 public chains were left out of co-occurrence clustering, as were five repertoires with anomalous nucleotide sharing. TCRdb limited this immuneACCESS table to in-frame rearrangements with V and J called. A share of clones is missing; checked studies link under half to unresolved V genes, and the rest is unexplained. V and J calls and clone size follow that table, whereas D and trimming were derived from the DNA. For this sample there are 150,000 to 180,000 clones; over 60% appear just once. The ten top clones hold around 4.1% of the sample.

The cohort consisted of approximately 670 healthy bone marrow donors. At the time of sampling, every cohort member was nominally healthy, though immune exposures that went unrecorded were likely present. The donor was CMV seronegative and belonged to the group of around 350 seronegative cohort members. Every donor gave a peripheral blood sample, and the peripheral blood mononuclear cells from that sample were used for TCR beta sequencing. The Qiagen DNeasy Blood Extraction Kit was used to extract genomic DNA from the blood cell samples. V ends up 3 bases short and J 0 bases short, with an unmatched junction base count of 12. The CDR3 has 17 amino acids, counting the end cysteine and phenylalanine. Only the CDR3 region is kept as DNA, spanning 51 bases read in frame from base 1. CDR1 SGHNT and CDR2 YYREEE were looked up in the germline V gene (reference sequence).

The sequenced material came from PBMCs. This receptor was identified in a woman aged 40 to 50 in good health and CMV-seronegative. In this chain, TRBV5-4 is recombined with TRBJ2-7; TRBD1 aligns with 7 central bases. In nucleotides, the sequence is TGTGCCAGCAGCTGGGGTTCGGGACAGAAGGTCTCCTACGAGCAGTACTTC. This yields the protein CASSWGSGQKVSYEQYF.